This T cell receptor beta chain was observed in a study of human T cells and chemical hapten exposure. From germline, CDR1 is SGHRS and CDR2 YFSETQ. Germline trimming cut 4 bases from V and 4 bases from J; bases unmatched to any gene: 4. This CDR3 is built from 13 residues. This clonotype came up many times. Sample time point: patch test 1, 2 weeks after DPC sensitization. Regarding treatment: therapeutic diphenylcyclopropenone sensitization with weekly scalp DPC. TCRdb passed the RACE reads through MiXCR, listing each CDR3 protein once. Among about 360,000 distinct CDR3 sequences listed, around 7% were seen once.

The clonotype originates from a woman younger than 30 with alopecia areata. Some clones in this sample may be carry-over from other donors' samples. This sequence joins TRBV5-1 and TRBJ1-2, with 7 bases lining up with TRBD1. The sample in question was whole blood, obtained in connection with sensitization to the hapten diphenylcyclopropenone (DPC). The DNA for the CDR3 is TGCGCCAGCAGCCGACAGGGACCCTATGGCTACACCTTC. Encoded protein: CASSRQGPYGYTF. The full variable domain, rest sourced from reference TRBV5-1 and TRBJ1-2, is KAGVTQTPRYLIKTRGQQVTLSCSPISGHRSVSWYQQTPGQGLQFLFEYFSETQRNKGNFPGRFSGRQFSNSRSEMNVSTLELGDSALYLCASSRQGPYGYTFGSGTRLTVV.